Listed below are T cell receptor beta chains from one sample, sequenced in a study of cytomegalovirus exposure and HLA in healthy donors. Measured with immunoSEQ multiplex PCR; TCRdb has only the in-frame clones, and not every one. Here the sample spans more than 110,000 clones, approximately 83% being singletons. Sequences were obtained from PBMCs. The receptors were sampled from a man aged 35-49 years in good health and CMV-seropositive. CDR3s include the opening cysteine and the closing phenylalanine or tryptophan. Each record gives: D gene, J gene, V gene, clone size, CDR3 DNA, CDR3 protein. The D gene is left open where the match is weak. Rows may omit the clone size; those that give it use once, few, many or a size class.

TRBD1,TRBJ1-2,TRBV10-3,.,TGTGCCACAGGACAGGATTATGGCTACACCTTC,CATGQDYGYTF
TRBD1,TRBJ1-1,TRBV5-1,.,TGCGCCAGCAGCACGAGGACAGGGAGGAACACTGAAGCTTTCTTT,CASSTRTGRNTEAFF
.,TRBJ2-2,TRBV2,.,TGTGCCAGCAGTGCCAGTTCGAACACCGGGGAGCTGTTTTTT,CASSASSNTGELFF
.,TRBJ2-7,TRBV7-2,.,TGTGCCAGCAGCTTATATCGCGAGCAGTACTTC,CASSLYREQYF
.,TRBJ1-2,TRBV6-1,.,TGTGCCAGCCGACGCGTAGCCTTTGACTATGGCTACACCTTC,CASRRVAFDYGYTF
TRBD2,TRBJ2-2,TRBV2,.,TGTGCCGGTCGGACTAGCAAGAAAACCGGGGAGCTGTTTTTT,CAGRTSKKTGELFF
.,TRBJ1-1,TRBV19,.,TGTGCCAGTAGGGACGGAGGGGTTAACACTGAAGCTTTCTTT,CASRDGGVNTEAFF
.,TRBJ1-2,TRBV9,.,TGTGCCAGCAGCGAGGGAGGAGCTAACTATGGCTACACCTTC,CASSEGGANYGYTF
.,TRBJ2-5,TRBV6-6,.,TGTGCCAGCACCCTTCCGGGTAACCAAGAGACCCAGTACTTC,CASTLPGNQETQYF
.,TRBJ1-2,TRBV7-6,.,TGTGCCAGCATCCCACAGGAACCCTACTATGGCTACACCTTC,CASIPQEPYYGYTF
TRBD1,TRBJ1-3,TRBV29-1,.,TGCAGCGGACGGACAGGGGAAGGAAGCACCATATATTTT,CSGRTGEGSTIYF
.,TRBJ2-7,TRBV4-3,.,TGCGCCAGCAGCCAAGAATTTCTAGCGAACTCCTACGAGCAGTACTTC,CASSQEFLANSYEQYF
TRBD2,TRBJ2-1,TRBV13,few,TGTGCCAGCAGCTTGGGACTAGGCTCCTACAATGAGCAGTTCTTC,CASSLGLGSYNEQFF
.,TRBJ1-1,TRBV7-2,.,TGTGCCAGCAGCTCAGGATTTAATACTGAAGCTTTCTTT,CASSSGFNTEAFF
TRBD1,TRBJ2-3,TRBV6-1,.,TGTGCCAGCAGTGCCAGGGGGATCACAGATACGCAGTATTTT,CASSARGITDTQYF
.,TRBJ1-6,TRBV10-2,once,TGCGCCAGCAGTGAGAGAGGATCACCCCTCCACTTT,CASSERGSPLHF
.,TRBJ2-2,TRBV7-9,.,TGTGCCAGCAGCTATGCGGGGACGAAAACCGGGGAGCTGTTTTTT,CASSYAGTKTGELFF
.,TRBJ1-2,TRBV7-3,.,TGTGCCAGCAGCCACGGACAAGCCTATGGCTACACCTTC,CASSHGQAYGYTF
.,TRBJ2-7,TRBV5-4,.,TGTGCCAGCAGCCCGGTCGCGGACTCCTACGAGCAGTACTTC,CASSPVADSYEQYF
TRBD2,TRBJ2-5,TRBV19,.,TGTGCCAGTAGTGAAGTCGAGCGGGACGGGGAGACCCAGTACTTC,CASSEVERDGETQYF
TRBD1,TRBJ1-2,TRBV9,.,TGTGCCAGCAAAAGGGGGCAAGAGGGCTACACCTTC,CASKRGQEGYTF
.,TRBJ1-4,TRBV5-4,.,TGTGCCAGCAGCGGGACTTTCGGGGAAAAACTGTTTTTT,CASSGTFGEKLFF
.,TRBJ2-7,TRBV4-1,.,TGCGCCAGCAGCCAAGAGGGCAGGGGTCTCTCCTACGAGCAGTACTTC,CASSQEGRGLSYEQYF
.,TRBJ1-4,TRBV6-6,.,TGTGCCAGCAGTGATCAGGGGCCTAATGAAAAACTGTTTTTT,CASSDQGPNEKLFF